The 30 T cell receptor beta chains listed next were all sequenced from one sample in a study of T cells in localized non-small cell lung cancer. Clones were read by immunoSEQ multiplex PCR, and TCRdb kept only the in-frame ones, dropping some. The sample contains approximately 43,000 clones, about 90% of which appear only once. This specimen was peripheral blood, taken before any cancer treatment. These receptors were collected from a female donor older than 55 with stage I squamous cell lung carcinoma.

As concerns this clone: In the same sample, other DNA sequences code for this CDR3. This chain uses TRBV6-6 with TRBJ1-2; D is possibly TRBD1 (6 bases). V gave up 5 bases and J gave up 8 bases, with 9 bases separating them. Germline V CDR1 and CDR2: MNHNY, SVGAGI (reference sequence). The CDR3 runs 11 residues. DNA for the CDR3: TGTGCCAGCAGTACAACAGGGGGCTACACCTTC. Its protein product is CASSTTGGYTF.

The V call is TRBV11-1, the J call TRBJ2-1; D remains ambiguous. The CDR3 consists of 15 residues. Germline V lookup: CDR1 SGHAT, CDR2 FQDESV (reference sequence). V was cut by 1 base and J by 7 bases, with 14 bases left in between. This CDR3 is CASSLERHRGNEQFF. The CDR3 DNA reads TGTGCCAGCAGCTTAGAAAGACACCGCGGAAATGAGCAGTTCTTC.

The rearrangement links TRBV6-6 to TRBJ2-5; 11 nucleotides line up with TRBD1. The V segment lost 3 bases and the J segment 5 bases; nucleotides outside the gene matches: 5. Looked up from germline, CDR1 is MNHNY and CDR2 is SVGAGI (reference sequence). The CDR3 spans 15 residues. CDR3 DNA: TGTGCCAGCAGTTATCCCGGGACAGGGGGTGAGACCCAGTACTTC. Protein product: CASSYPGTGGETQYF.

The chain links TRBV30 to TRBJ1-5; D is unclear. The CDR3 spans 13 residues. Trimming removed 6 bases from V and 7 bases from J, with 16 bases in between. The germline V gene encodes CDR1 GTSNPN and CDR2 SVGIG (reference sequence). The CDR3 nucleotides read TGTGCCTGCGCATGGCAGAACGACCAGCCCCAGCATTTT. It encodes CACAWQNDQPQHF.

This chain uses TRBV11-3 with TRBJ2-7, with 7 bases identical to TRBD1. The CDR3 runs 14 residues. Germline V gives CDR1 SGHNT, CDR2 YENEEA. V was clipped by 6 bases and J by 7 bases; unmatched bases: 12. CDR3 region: CASSSSGGNVEQYF. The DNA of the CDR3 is TGTGCCAGCAGTTCCTCAGGGGGAAATGTGGAGCAGTACTTC.

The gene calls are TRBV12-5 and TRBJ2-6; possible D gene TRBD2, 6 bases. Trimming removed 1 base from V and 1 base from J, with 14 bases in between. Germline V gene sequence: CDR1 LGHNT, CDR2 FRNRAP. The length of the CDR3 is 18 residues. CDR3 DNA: TGTGCTAGTGGTTTGGACCGGAGGGGTTTATCTGGGGCCAACGTCCTGACTTTC. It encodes CASGLDRRGLSGANVLTF.

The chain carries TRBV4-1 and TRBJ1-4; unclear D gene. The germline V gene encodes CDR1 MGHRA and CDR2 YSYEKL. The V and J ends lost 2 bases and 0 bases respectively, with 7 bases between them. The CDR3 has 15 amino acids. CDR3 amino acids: CASSQQSATNEKLFF. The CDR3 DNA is TGCGCCAGCAGCCAACAGTCCGCAACTAATGAAAAACTGTTTTTT.

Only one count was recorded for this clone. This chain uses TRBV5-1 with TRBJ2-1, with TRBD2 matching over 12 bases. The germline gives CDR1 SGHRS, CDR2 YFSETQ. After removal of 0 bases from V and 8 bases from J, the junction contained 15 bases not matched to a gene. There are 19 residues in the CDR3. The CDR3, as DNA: TGCGCCAGCAGCTTGGTGCGGGGGTTTGGACTAGCGGGAATCCATGAGCAGTTCTTC. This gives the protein CASSLVRGFGLAGIHEQFF.

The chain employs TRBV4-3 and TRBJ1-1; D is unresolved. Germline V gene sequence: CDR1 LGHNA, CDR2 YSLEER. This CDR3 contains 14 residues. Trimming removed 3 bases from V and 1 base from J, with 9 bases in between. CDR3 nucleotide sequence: TGCGCCAGCAGCCAGTGGTGGGGGAACACTGAAGCTTTCTTT. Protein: CASSQWWGNTEAFF.

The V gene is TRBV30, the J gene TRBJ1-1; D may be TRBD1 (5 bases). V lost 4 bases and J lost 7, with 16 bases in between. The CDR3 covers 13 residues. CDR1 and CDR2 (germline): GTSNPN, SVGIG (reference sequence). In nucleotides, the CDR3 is TGTGCCTGGAAACTGGGCGGGGGGATTGAAGCTTTCTTT. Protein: CAWKLGGGIEAFF.

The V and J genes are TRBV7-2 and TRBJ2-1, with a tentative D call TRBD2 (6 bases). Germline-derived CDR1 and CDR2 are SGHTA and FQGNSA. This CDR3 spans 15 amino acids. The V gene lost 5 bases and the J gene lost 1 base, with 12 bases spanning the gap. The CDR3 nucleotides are TGTGCCAGCAGCCGGGGGAGAGATTCCTACAATGAGCAGTTCTTC. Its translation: CASSRGRDSYNEQFF.

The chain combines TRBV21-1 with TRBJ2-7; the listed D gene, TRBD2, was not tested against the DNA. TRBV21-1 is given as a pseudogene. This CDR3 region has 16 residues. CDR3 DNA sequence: TGTGCCAGCAGCAAAGGGACACCGGGACTAGCTCGAGAGCAGTACTTC. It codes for CASSKGTPGLAREQYF.

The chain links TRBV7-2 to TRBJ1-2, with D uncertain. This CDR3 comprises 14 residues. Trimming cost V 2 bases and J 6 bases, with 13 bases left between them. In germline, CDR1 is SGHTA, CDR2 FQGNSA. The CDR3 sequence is CASSLSNGRDGYTF. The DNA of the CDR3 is TGTGCCAGCAGCTTAAGCAACGGCCGGGATGGCTACACCTTC.

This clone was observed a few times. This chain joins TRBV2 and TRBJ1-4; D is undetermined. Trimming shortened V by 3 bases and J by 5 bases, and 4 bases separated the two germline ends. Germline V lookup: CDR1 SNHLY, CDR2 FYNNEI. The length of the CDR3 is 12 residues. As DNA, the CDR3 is TGTGCCAGCAGTGAGGGGAATGAAAAACTGTTTTTT. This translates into CASSEGNEKLFF.

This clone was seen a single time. The CDR3, as DNA: TGTGCCAGCAGCTCTCCCGGGACAGGCCCCTTAAACATTCAGTACTTC. Translated, it gives CASSSPGTGPLNIQYF. The V gene is TRBV7-2, the J gene TRBJ2-4, with 8 bases lining up with TRBD1. Germline loops: CDR1 SGHTA, CDR2 FQGNSA. This CDR3 spans 16 amino acids. The J segment lost 6 bases and the V segment lost 4 bases, leaving 11 bases of the junction unmatched.

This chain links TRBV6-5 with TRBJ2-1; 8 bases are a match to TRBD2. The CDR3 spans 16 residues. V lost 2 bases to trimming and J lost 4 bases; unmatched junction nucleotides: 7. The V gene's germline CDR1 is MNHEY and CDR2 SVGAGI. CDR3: CASSYHGRAPYNEQFF. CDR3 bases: TGTGCCAGCAGTTACCACGGGAGGGCCCCGTACAATGAGCAGTTCTTC.

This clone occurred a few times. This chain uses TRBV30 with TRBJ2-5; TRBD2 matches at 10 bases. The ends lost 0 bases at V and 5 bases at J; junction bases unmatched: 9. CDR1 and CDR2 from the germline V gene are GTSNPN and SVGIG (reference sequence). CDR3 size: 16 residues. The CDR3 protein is CAWSVGAGGPLETQYF. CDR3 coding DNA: TGTGCCTGGAGTGTAGGAGCGGGAGGGCCCCTGGAGACCCAGTACTTC.

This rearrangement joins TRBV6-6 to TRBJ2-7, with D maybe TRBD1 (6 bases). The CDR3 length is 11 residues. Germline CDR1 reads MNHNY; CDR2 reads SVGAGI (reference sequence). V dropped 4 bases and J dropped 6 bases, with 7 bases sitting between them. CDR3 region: CASSLGGEQYF. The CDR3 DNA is TGTGCCAGCAGTTTAGGGGGCGAGCAGTACTTC.

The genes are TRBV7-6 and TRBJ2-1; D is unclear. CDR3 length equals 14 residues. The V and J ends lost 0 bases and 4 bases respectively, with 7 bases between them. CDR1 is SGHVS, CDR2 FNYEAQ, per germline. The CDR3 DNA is TGTGCCAGCAGCTTAGCGGGAAGTTACAATGAGCAGTTCTTC. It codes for CASSLAGSYNEQFF.

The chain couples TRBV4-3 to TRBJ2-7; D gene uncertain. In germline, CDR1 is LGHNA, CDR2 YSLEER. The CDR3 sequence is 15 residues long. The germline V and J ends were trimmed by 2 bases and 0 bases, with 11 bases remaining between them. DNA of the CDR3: TGCGCCAGCAGCCAATTCCCGGGCCTCTCCTACGAGCAGTACTTC. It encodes CASSQFPGLSYEQYF.

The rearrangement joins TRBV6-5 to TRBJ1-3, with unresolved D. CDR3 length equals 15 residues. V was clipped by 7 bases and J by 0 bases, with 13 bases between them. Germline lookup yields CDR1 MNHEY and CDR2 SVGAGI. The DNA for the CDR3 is TGTGCCAGCACTGGCCGGGGAAACTCTGGAAACACCATATATTTT. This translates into CASTGRGNSGNTIYF.

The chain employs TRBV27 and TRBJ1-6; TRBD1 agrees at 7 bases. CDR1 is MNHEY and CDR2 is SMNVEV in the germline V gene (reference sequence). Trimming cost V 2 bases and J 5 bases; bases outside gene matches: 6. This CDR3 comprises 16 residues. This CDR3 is CASSLRRQGHNSPLHF. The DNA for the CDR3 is TGTGCCAGCAGTTTAAGGAGACAGGGACATAATTCACCCCTCCACTTT.

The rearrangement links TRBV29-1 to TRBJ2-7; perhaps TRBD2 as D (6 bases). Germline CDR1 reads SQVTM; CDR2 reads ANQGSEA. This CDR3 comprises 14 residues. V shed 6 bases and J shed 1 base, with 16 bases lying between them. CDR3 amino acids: CSVLLRLASYEQYF. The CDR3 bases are TGCAGCGTCCTCCTCCGGCTAGCGTCCTACGAGCAGTACTTC.

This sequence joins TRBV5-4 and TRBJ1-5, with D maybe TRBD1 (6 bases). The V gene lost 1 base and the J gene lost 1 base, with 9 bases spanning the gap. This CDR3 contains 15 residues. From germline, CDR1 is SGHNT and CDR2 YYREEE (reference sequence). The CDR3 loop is CASSLMGTSNQPQHF. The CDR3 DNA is TGTGCCAGCAGCTTGATGGGGACAAGCAATCAGCCCCAGCATTTT.

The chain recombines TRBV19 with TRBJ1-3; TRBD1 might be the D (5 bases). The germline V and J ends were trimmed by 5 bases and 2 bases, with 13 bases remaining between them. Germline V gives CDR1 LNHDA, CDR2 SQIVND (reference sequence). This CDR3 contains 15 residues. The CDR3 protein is CASSLRGVAGNTIYF. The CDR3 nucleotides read TGTGCCAGTAGTCTACGGGGCGTTGCTGGAAACACCATATATTTT.

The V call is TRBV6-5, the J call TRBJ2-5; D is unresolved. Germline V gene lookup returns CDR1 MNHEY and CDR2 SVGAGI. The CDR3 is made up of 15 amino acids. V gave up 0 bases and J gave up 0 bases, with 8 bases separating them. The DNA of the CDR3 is TGTGCCAGCAGTTACTCCTGGGCGTACCAAGAGACCCAGTACTTC. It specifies CASSYSWAYQETQYF.

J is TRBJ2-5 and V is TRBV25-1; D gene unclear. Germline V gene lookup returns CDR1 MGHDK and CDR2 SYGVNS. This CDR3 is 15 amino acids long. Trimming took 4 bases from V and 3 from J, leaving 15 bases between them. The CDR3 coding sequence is TGTGCCAGCAGTGCAGTAGGGCGACTTGAAGAGACCCAGTACTTC. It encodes CASSAVGRLEETQYF.

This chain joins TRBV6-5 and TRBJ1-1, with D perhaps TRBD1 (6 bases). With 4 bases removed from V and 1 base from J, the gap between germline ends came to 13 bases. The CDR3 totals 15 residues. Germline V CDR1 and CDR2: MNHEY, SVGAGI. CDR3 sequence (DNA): TGTGCCAGCAGTTTACAGGGAAGGGGGAACACTGAAGCTTTCTTT. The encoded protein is CASSLQGRGNTEAFF.

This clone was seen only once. CDR3 nucleotides: TGTGCCAGCAGCCCGCAGGGATACTATGGCTACACCTTC. This codes for CASSPQGYYGYTF. The chain couples TRBV14 to TRBJ1-2; D might be TRBD1 (5 bases). CDR1 and CDR2 from the germline V gene are SGHDN and FVKESK. V lost 4 bases and J 3 bases, leaving 9 bases between the germline ends. The length of the CDR3 is 13 residues.

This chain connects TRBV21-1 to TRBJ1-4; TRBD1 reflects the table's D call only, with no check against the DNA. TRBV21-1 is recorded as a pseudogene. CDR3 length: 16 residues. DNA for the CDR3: TGTGCCAGCAGCAAAGCCCCCACAGGGGGGGGTGAAAAACTGTTTTTT. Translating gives CASSKAPTGGGEKLFF.